A selection of T cell receptor beta chains follows, all from one sample in a study of T cell clonotyping in hematopoietic cell transplantation. TCRdb's copy holds only in-frame clones and misses some; the assay was immunoSEQ multiplex PCR. Of approximately 9,000 clones listed, 95% to 97% were seen once; the top ten hold 2.4%. This material consisted of peripheral blood mononuclear cells, taken 100 days after allogeneic stem cell transplant. The receptors come from a male patient aged 55 to 69 who had an allogeneic stem cell transplant from a related donor, so the T cells may come from the graft donor. Some clones in this sample may be carry-over from other donors' samples. Each CDR3 is given with its conserved first and last residue. D genes are given only for firm matches. Not all rows give a size; the values are once, few, many and, for expanded clones, a class.

CDR3nt: TGTGCCAGCAGCCCCCTGGGACAGATCTATGGCTACACCTTC
CDR3aa: CASSPLGQIYGYTF
d_gene: TRBD1
j_gene: TRBJ1-2
len: 14
v_gene: TRBV7-9
abundance: NA

CDR3nt: TGTGCCAGCAGCTTAGCGACAAGGGCCGGCACCGGGGAGCTGTTTTTT
CDR3aa: CASSLATRAGTGELFF
d_gene: NA
j_gene: TRBJ2-2
len: 16
v_gene: TRBV7-2
abundance: NA

CDR3nt: TGTGCCAGCAGGAGACAGGGGGCCGACACTGAAGCTTTCTTT
CDR3aa: CASRRQGADTEAFF
d_gene: TRBD1
j_gene: TRBJ1-1
len: 14
v_gene: TRBV5-4
abundance: NA

CDR3nt: TGCGCCAGCAGCCCCGGGGCGGGACAGGGCACAGATACGCAGTATTTT
CDR3aa: CASSPGAGQGTDTQYF
d_gene: TRBD1
j_gene: TRBJ2-3
len: 16
v_gene: TRBV5-1
abundance: once

CDR3nt: TGTGCCAGCAGCCCTAGGGGACAGGGATCGGATGGCTACACCTTC
CDR3aa: CASSPRGQGSDGYTF
d_gene: TRBD1
j_gene: TRBJ1-2
len: 15
v_gene: TRBV6-6
abundance: NA

CDR3nt: TGTGCCAGCAGCTTCTGGGACCGGGGAGCTTTCTTT
CDR3aa: CASSFWDRGAFF
d_gene: NA
j_gene: TRBJ1-1
len: 12
v_gene: TRBV11-3
abundance: NA

CDR3nt: TGTGCCAGCAGCCAACTTGGGGCTGGCGTCCCAGATACGCAGTATTTT
CDR3aa: CASSQLGAGVPDTQYF
d_gene: NA
j_gene: TRBJ2-3
len: 16
v_gene: TRBV7-2
abundance: NA

CDR3nt: TGTGCCAGCAGCCCACTTAGCGGGGGGGCCGGCACCGGGGAGCTGTTTTTT
CDR3aa: CASSPLSGGAGTGELFF
d_gene: TRBD2
j_gene: TRBJ2-2
len: 17
v_gene: TRBV7-8
abundance: NA

CDR3nt: TGTGCCAGCAGCCCCGTGGAGGGTCGGAATTCACCCCTCCACTTT
CDR3aa: CASSPVEGRNSPLHF
d_gene: NA
j_gene: TRBJ1-6
len: 15
v_gene: TRBV7-9
abundance: NA

CDR3nt: TGTGCCAGCAGCTTAGGTGTGGGGATTTACGAGCAGTACTTC
CDR3aa: CASSLGVGIYEQYF
d_gene: NA
j_gene: TRBJ2-7
len: 14
v_gene: TRBV7-2
abundance: NA

CDR3nt: TGTGCCAGCACCCTGAGAGGGGGCCCCTTTGGCTACACCTTC
CDR3aa: CASTLRGGPFGYTF
d_gene: TRBD1
j_gene: TRBJ1-2
len: 14
v_gene: TRBV5-4
abundance: NA

CDR3nt: TGTGCCAGTAAGGAGGGATTTTATTATCAGCCCCAGCATTTT
CDR3aa: CASKEGFYYQPQHF
d_gene: NA
j_gene: TRBJ1-5
len: 14
v_gene: TRBV19
abundance: NA

CDR3nt: TGTGCCAGCAGTTTGCCAGGACAGACCTCCCATAACTATGGCTACACCTTC
CDR3aa: CASSLPGQTSHNYGYTF
d_gene: NA
j_gene: TRBJ1-2
len: 17
v_gene: TRBV28
abundance: NA

CDR3nt: TGCGCCAGCAATCACGGATTAAACACTGAAGCTTTCTTT
CDR3aa: CASNHGLNTEAFF
d_gene: NA
j_gene: TRBJ1-1
len: 13
v_gene: TRBV5-1
abundance: NA

CDR3nt: TGTGCCAGTAGTATAGAGGAGGGGAAGCAGTACTTC
CDR3aa: CASSIEEGKQYF
d_gene: NA
j_gene: TRBJ2-7
len: 12
v_gene: TRBV19
abundance: once

CDR3nt: TGCGCCAGCAGTGAGGCTCCCGCCGCAGATACGCAGTATTTT
CDR3aa: CASSEAPAADTQYF
d_gene: NA
j_gene: TRBJ2-3
len: 14
v_gene: TRBV10-1
abundance: NA

CDR3nt: TGTGCCAGCAGCCGCCCCAGTCCAGACTACACCTTC
CDR3aa: CASSRPSPDYTF
d_gene: NA
j_gene: TRBJ1-2
len: 12
v_gene: TRBV2
abundance: NA

CDR3nt: TGTGCCAGCAGCCTCCAGGACAGGGACTATAATTCACCCCTCCACTTT
CDR3aa: CASSLQDRDYNSPLHF
d_gene: TRBD1
j_gene: TRBJ1-6
len: 16
v_gene: TRBV5-4
abundance: NA

CDR3nt: TGTGCCAGCAGCTTAGAACAGGGCTCGCAATATGGCTACACCTTC
CDR3aa: CASSLEQGSQYGYTF
d_gene: NA
j_gene: TRBJ1-2
len: 15
v_gene: TRBV7-6
abundance: once

CDR3nt: TGTGCCAGCAGCCTTCAGGGGGCGAGCACTGAAGCTTTCTTT
CDR3aa: CASSLQGASTEAFF
d_gene: TRBD1
j_gene: TRBJ1-1
len: 14
v_gene: TRBV7-9
abundance: once

CDR3nt: TGTGCTAGTGGTTCCCCAACAGGTGTTCTATTGGACTACGAGCAGTACTTC
CDR3aa: CASGSPTGVLLDYEQYF
d_gene: NA
j_gene: TRBJ2-7
len: 17
v_gene: TRBV12-5
abundance: few

CDR3nt: TGTGCCAGCAGTTTAGAACGAATTTTATCCCTGGGCGAGCAGTACTTC
CDR3aa: CASSLERILSLGEQYF
d_gene: NA
j_gene: TRBJ2-7
len: 16
v_gene: TRBV28
abundance: NA

CDR3nt: TGTGCCAGCAGCTCCCGGCGTAGCGGGGGCTACGAGCAGTACTTC
CDR3aa: CASSSRRSGGYEQYF
d_gene: TRBD2
j_gene: TRBJ2-7
len: 15
v_gene: TRBV11-2
abundance: NA

CDR3nt: TGTGCCAGCAGCTCCCCATACGAGCAGTACTTC
CDR3aa: CASSSPYEQYF
d_gene: NA
j_gene: TRBJ2-7
len: 11
v_gene: TRBV7-9
abundance: once

CDR3nt: TGTGCTAGCAGTTTGGACAGGAATCAGCCCCAGCATTTT
CDR3aa: CASSLDRNQPQHF
d_gene: TRBD1
j_gene: TRBJ1-5
len: 13
v_gene: TRBV7-7
abundance: NA

CDR3nt: TGTGCCAGCAGTCGCCCTAGACAGGGTAGCGATGAGCAGTTCTTC
CDR3aa: CASSRPRQGSDEQFF
d_gene: TRBD1
j_gene: TRBJ2-1
len: 15
v_gene: TRBV28
abundance: NA

CDR3nt: TGTGCCAGCAGAAAGAAGGGGATGGGTGAAGCTTTCTTT
CDR3aa: CASRKKGMGEAFF
d_gene: NA
j_gene: TRBJ1-1
len: 13
v_gene: TRBV11-3
abundance: NA

CDR3nt: TGTGCCAGCAGCTTAGACGACTGGACGGGTAACACTGAAGCTTTCTTT
CDR3aa: CASSLDDWTGNTEAFF
d_gene: NA
j_gene: TRBJ1-1
len: 16
v_gene: TRBV11-3
abundance: NA

CDR3nt: TGCGCCAGCAGCCAAGACGTAGGAACCAGCGGGACAGGGAAGACCCAGTACTTC
CDR3aa: CASSQDVGTSGTGKTQYF
d_gene: TRBD1
j_gene: TRBJ2-5
len: 18
v_gene: TRBV4-3
abundance: NA

CDR3nt: TGTGCCAGCAGCGGGGACGGGGCTAGGATGGGCACAGATACGCAGTATTTT
CDR3aa: CASSGDGARMGTDTQYF
d_gene: NA
j_gene: TRBJ2-3
len: 17
v_gene: TRBV5-4
abundance: NA

CDR3nt: TGCGCCAGCAGCTTTAAGGGAACCGCAGATACGCAGTATTTT
CDR3aa: CASSFKGTADTQYF
d_gene: NA
j_gene: TRBJ2-3
len: 14
v_gene: TRBV5-1
abundance: NA

CDR3nt: TGCGCCAGCAGCTCGGGGGGCCAAGAGACCCAGTACTTC
CDR3aa: CASSSGGQETQYF
d_gene: TRBD2
j_gene: TRBJ2-5
len: 13
v_gene: TRBV5-1
abundance: NA

CDR3nt: TGTGCCAGCAGCTTGGCTGCCTCTGGAAACACCATATATTTT
CDR3aa: CASSLAASGNTIYF
d_gene: NA
j_gene: TRBJ1-3
len: 14
v_gene: TRBV7-6
abundance: NA

CDR3nt: TGTGCCAGCAGTTACGCACAGGGGAACACTGAAGCTTTCTTT
CDR3aa: CASSYAQGNTEAFF
d_gene: NA
j_gene: TRBJ1-1
len: 14
v_gene: TRBV6-5
abundance: NA

CDR3nt: TGTGCCAGCAGTTACTCTGCGGCCTTTAGCACAGATACGCAGTATTTT
CDR3aa: CASSYSAAFSTDTQYF
d_gene: NA
j_gene: TRBJ2-3
len: 16
v_gene: TRBV6-7
abundance: NA

CDR3nt: TGTGCCAGCAGTCAAGGGGCCAGGGGACCCTACGAGCAGTACTTC
CDR3aa: CASSQGARGPYEQYF
d_gene: NA
j_gene: TRBJ2-7
len: 15
v_gene: TRBV28
abundance: NA

CDR3nt: TGTGCCTGGAGTGTGGTGAACGGGGAGACCCAGTACTTC
CDR3aa: CAWSVVNGETQYF
d_gene: NA
j_gene: TRBJ2-5
len: 13
v_gene: TRBV30
abundance: NA

CDR3nt: TGTGCCAGCAGTTTACCCGACAGGGCAGATGAAGCTTTCTTT
CDR3aa: CASSLPDRADEAFF
d_gene: TRBD1
j_gene: TRBJ1-1
len: 14
v_gene: TRBV28
abundance: NA

CDR3nt: TGTGCCAGCAGTGAATTTCTTCGGTCTGCAACTAATGAAAAACTGTTTTTT
CDR3aa: CASSEFLRSATNEKLFF
d_gene: NA
j_gene: TRBJ1-4
len: 17
v_gene: TRBV6-1
abundance: NA

CDR3nt: TGTGCCAGCACTCGGGGGCGGGAGGAGACCCAGTACTTC
CDR3aa: CASTRGREETQYF
d_gene: NA
j_gene: TRBJ2-5
len: 13
v_gene: TRBV2
abundance: NA

CDR3nt: TGTGCCAGCTCCCCGGGGCTAGGTACCTACGAGCAGTACTTC
CDR3aa: CASSPGLGTYEQYF
d_gene: NA
j_gene: TRBJ2-7
len: 14
v_gene: TRBV6-5
abundance: NA

CDR3nt: TGTGCCAGCAGTGACGGGGGGAACACCGGGGAGCTGTTTTTT
CDR3aa: CASSDGGNTGELFF
d_gene: NA
j_gene: TRBJ2-2
len: 14
v_gene: TRBV2
abundance: NA

CDR3nt: TGCGCCAGCAGCTCTCCCGGTAGCTCCTACGAGCAGTACTTC
CDR3aa: CASSSPGSSYEQYF
d_gene: NA
j_gene: TRBJ2-7
len: 14
v_gene: TRBV5-1
abundance: NA